One T cell receptor (beta chain) is described in this entry. Its target is not known. Investigators performed immunoSEQ version v3.0 at survey level. Clones were read by immunoSEQ multiplex PCR, and TCRdb kept only the in-frame ones, dropping some. The data hold over 35,000 clones, with approximately 79% observed a single time. This entry is derived from a study of long-term antiretroviral therapy in people with HIV. The study, taken as a whole, reports: Repertoires from HIV showed CDR3 length ranges narrower than those of controls.

Germline V gives CDR1 SGHVS, CDR2 FQNEAQ. This CDR3 is 12 amino acids long. V lost 2 bases to trimming and J lost 6 bases, with 8 bases between them. The source is a man aged 18 to 35 with HIV. The source material was unsorted PBMCs, sampled 1.5 years after starting antiretroviral therapy. V and J are TRBV7-8 and TRBJ2-7; no reliable D call. CDR3 coding DNA: TGTGCCAGCAGCTTACAATGGGCCGAGCAGTACTTC. Translation gives CASSLQWAEQYF.